Listed here is a single T cell receptor beta chain. As yet, its antigen is unknown. This specimen belongs to a study of shared clonotypes between healthy human individuals. General study findings and limits: A reduction in generation probabilities was seen for non-shared clonotypes relative to those shared by all four donors. Clonotype sharing across four donors was observed for 4% to 5.5% of naive CD4 clonotypes.

Naive CD8 cells were CD45RO-negative, positively selected for CCR7, excluding terminally differentiated effector memory CD45RA+ cells. TCRdb's copy holds only in-frame clones and misses some; the assay was immunoSEQ multiplex PCR. The data hold approximately 1.9 million clones, with about 93% observed a single time. This CDR3 comprises 16 residues. Trimming cost V 3 bases and J 8 bases; bases outside gene matches: 11. Germline V gene data show CDR1 as MNHEY and CDR2 as SMNVEV (reference sequence). The material sequenced was naive CD8+ T cells from PBMCs. This TCR was sampled from a man younger than 35 in good health. Some clones in this sample may be carry-over from other donors' samples. The chain links TRBV27 to TRBJ2-1; 9 bases agree with TRBD2. CDR3 sequence: CASSFGSSGARDEQFF. The CDR3 nucleotides read TGTGCCAGCAGTTTTGGCTCTAGCGGGGCACGGGATGAGCAGTTCTTC.